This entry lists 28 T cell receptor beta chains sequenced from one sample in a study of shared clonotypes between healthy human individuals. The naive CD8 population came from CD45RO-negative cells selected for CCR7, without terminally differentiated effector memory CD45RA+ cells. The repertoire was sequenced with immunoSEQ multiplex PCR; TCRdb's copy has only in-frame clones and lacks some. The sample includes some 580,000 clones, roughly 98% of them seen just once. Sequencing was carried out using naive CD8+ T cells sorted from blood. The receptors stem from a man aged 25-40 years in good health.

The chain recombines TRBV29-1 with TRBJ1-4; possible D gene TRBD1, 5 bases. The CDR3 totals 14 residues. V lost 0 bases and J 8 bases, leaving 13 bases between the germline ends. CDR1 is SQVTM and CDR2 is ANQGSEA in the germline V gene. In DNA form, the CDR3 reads TGCAGCGTTGAAGATCTTACTGGGGGGGAAAAACTGTTTTTT. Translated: CSVEDLTGGEKLFF.

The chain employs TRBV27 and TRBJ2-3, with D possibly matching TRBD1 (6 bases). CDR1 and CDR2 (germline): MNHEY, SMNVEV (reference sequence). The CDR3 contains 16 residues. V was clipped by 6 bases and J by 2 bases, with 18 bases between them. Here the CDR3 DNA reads TGTGCCAGCAGAGAATCACAGGGTTTTTTCACAGATACGCAGTATTTT. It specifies CASRESQGFFTDTQYF.

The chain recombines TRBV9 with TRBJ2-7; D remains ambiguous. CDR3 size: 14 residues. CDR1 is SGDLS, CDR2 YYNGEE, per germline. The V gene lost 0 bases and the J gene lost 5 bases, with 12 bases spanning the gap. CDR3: CASSVGASMDEQYF. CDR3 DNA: TGTGCCAGCAGCGTAGGGGCCTCTATGGACGAGCAGTACTTC.

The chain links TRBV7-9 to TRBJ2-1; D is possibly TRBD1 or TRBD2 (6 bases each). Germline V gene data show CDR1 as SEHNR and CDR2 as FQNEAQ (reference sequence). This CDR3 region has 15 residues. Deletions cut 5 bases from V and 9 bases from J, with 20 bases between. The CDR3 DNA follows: TGTGCCAGCAGCCCCCATAGGGGGGATTATAGTGAGCAGTTCTTC. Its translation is CASSPHRGDYSEQFF.

This chain's CDR3 is CASSVGLANEQYF. CDR3 nucleotide sequence: TGTGCCAGCAGTGTCGGACTAGCGAACGAGCAGTACTTC. This chain links TRBV2 with TRBJ2-7; 9 nucleotides match TRBD2. V lost 4 bases and J lost 5; bases outside the gene matches: 3. CDR3 length: 13 residues. In germline, CDR1 is SNHLY, CDR2 FYNNEI. Using reference TRBV2 and TRBJ2-7 for the parts outside the CDR3, the full variable domain is EPEVTQTPSHQVTQMGQEVILRCVPISNHLYFYWYRQILGQKVEFLVSFYNNEISEKSEIFDDQFSVERPDGSNFTLKIRSTKLEDSAMYFCASSVGLANEQYFGPGTRLTVT.

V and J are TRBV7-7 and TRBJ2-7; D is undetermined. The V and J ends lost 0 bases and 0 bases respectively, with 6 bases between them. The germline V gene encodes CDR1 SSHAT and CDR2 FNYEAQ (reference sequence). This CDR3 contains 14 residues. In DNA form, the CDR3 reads TGTGCCAGCAGCTTAGCCGGTAGCTCCTACGAGCAGTACTTC. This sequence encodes CASSLAGSSYEQYF.

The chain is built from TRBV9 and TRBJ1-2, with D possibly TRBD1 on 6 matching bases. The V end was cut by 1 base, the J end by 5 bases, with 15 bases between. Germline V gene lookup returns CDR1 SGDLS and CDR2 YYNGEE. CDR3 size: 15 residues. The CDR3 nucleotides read TGTGCCAGCAGCGTAACTTCGGGGGGCGGGTATGGCTACACCTTC. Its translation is CASSVTSGGGYGYTF.

CDR3 residues: CASTGALSYEQYF. The CDR3 DNA reads as TGCGCCAGCACCGGCGCCCTATCCTACGAGCAGTACTTC. The chain uses TRBV10-2 and TRBJ2-7; unclear D gene. There are 13 residues in the CDR3. From germline, CDR1 is WSHSY and CDR2 SAAADI. V lost 7 bases to trimming and J lost 1 base, with 11 bases between them.

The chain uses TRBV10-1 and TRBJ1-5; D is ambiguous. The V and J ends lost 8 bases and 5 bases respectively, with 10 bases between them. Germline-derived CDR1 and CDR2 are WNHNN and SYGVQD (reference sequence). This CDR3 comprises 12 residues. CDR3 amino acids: CASLTTDQPQHF. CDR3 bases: TGCGCCAGCCTTACCACCGATCAGCCCCAGCATTTT.

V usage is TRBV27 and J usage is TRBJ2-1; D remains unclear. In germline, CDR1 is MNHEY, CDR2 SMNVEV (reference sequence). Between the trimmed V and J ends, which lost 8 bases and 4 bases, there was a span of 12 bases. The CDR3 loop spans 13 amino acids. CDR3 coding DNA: TGTGCCAGCTTAAACAGCTTTTACAATGAGCAGTTCTTC. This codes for CASLNSFYNEQFF.

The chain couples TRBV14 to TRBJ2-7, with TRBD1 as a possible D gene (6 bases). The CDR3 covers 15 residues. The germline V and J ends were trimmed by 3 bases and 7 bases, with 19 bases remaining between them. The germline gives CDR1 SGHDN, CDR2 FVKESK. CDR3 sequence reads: CASSHLQGPFWEQYF. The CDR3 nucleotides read TGTGCCAGCAGCCATTTGCAGGGGCCCTTTTGGGAGCAGTACTTC.

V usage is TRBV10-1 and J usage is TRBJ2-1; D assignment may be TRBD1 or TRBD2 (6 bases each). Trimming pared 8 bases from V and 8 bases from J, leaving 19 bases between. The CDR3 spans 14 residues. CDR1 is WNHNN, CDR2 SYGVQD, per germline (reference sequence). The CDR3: CASGGTRSYDEQFF. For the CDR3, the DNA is TGCGCCAGCGGCGGGACAAGGTCGTACGATGAGCAGTTCTTC.

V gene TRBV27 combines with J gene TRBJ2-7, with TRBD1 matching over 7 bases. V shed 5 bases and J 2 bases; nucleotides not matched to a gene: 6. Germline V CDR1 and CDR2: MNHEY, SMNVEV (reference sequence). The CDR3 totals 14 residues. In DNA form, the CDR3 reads TGTGCCAGCAGTGTGACAGGGATCCCCTACGAGCAGTACTTC. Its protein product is CASSVTGIPYEQYF.

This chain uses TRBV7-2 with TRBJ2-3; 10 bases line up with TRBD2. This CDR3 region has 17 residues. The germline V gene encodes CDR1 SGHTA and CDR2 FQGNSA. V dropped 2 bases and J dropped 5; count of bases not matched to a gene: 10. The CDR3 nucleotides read TGTGCCAGCAGCTTATGGCGAGCGGGAGGGCCCGGAGATACGCAGTATTTT. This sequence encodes CASSLWRAGGPGDTQYF.

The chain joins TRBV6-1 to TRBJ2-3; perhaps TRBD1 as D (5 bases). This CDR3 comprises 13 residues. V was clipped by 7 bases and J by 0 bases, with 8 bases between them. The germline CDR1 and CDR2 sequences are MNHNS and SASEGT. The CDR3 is CASIQDSTDTQYF. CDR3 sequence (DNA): TGTGCCAGCATACAGGACAGCACAGATACGCAGTATTTT.

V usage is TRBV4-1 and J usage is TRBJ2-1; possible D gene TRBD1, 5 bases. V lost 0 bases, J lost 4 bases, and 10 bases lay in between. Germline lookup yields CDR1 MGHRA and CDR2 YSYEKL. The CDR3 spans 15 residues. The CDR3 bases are TGCGCCAGCAGCCAAGATGTAAGGACATACAATGAGCAGTTCTTC. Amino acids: CASSQDVRTYNEQFF.

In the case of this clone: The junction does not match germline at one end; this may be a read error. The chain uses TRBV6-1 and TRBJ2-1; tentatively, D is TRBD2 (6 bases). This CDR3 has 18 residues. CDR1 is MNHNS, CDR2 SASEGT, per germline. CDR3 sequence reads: CASREVIVRDSGIDEQFF. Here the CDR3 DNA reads TGTGCCAGCAGAGAAGTGATTGTGCGGGATTCTGGGATTGATGAGCAGTTCTTC.

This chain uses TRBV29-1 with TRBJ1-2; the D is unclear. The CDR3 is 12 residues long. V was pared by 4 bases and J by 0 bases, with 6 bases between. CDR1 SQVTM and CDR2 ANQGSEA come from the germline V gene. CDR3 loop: CSVALANYGYTF. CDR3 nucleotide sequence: TGCAGCGTTGCATTAGCTAACTATGGCTACACCTTC.

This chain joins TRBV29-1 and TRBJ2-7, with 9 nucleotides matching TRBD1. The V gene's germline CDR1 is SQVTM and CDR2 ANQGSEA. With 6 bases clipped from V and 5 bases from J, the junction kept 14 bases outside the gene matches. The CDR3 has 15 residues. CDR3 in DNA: TGCAGCGTCACTCGTGGGGGGACAGGGACCGACGAGCAGTACTTC. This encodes CSVTRGGTGTDEQYF.

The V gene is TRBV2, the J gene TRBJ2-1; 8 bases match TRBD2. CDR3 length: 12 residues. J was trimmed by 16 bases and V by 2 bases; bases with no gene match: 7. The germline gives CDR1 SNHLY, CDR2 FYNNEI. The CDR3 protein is CASSELREGEFF. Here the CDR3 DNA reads TGTGCCAGCAGTGAACTCCGGGAGGGAGAATTCTTC.

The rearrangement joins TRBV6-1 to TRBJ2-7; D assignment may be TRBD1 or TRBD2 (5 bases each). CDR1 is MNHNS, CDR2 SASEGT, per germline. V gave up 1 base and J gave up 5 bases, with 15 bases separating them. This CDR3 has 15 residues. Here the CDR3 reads CASSEDGTPGNEQYF. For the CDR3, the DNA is TGTGCCAGCAGTGAAGATGGGACCCCGGGGAACGAGCAGTACTTC.

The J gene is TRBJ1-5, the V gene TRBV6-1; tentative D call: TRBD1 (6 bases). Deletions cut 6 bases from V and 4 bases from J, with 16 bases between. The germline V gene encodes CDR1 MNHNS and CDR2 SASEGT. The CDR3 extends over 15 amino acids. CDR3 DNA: TGTGCCAGCAGAGGGGGTACGGGCGGGAATCAGCCCCAGCATTTT. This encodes CASRGGTGGNQPQHF.

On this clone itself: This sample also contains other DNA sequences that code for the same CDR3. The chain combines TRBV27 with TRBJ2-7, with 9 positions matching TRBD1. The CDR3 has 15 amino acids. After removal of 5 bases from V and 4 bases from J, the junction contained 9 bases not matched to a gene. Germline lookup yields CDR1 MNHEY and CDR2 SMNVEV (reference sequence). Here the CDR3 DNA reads TGTGCCAGCAGTCCACGGGGACAGGGATCATACGAGCAGTACTTC. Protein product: CASSPRGQGSYEQYF.

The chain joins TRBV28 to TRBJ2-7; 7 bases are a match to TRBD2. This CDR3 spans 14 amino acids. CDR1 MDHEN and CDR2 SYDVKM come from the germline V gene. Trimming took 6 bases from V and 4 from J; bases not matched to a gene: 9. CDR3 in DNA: TGTGCCAGCAGCTTGGCCGGGGAGGGGTACGAGCAGTACTTC. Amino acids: CASSLAGEGYEQYF.

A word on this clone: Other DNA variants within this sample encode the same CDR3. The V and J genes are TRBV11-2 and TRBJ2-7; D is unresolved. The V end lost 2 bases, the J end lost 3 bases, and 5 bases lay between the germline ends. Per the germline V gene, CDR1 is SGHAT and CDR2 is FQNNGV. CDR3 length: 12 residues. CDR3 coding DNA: TGTGCCAGCAGCTTACTAGGCTACGAGCAGTACTTC. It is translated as CASSLLGYEQYF.

The CDR3 reads CASSLVFAYEQYF. The CDR3 nucleotides read TGTGCCAGCAGCTTAGTTTTCGCCTACGAGCAGTACTTC. The chain uses TRBV7-9 and TRBJ2-7; D uncertain. Trimming left V 1 base short and J 2 bases short, with 6 bases between. The CDR3 has 13 residues. Per the germline V gene, CDR1 is SEHNR and CDR2 is FQNEAQ (reference sequence).

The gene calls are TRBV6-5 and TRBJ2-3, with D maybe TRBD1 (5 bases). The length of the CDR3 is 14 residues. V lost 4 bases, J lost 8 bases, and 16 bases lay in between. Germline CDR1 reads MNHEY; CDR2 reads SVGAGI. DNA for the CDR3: TGTGCCAGCAGTTCCACCAGTGGGGCGCGTACGCAGTATTTT. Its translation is CASSSTSGARTQYF.

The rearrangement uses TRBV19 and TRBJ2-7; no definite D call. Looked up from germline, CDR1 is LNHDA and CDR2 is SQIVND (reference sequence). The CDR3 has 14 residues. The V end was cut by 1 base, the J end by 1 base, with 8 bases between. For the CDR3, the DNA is TGTGCCAGTAGTATAGGGGTCAGATCCTACGAGCAGTACTTC. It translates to CASSIGVRSYEQYF. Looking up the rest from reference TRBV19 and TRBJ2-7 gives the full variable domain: DGGITQSPKYLFRKEGQNVTLSCEQNLNHDAMYWYRQDPGQGLRLIYYSQIVNDFQKGDIAEGYSVSREKKESFPLTVTSAQKNPTAFYLCASSIGVRSYEQYFGPGTRLTVT.